The sequence of this T cell receptor beta chain was determined in a study of T cell responses to AZD1222 COVID-19 vaccine. The CDR3 totals 15 residues. Germline assignment: CDR1 SGHRS and CDR2 YFSETQ. The V gene lost 0 bases and the J gene lost 0 bases, with 7 bases spanning the gap. Using immunoSEQ multiplex PCR, the repertoire was profiled, and TCRdb retains in-frame clones only, with some absent. Of 100,000 to 150,000 clones in the sample, 80% to 90% were seen once. The starting material was peripheral blood, obtained on day 0 of AZD1222 vaccination. The clonotype originates from an adult in good health. The V and J genes are TRBV5-1 and TRBJ1-5; D gene ambiguous. Here the CDR3 DNA reads TGCGCCAGCAGCTTGGACACCGATAGCAATCAGCCCCAGCATTTT. The encoded protein is CASSLDTDSNQPQHF.